A single sample gave rise to the 24 T cell receptor beta chains below, sequenced in a study of response to subunit inactivated influenza vaccine. TCRdb analysed the RT-PCR reads with MiXCR anew, one entry per CDR3 protein. The sample has over 150,000 distinct CDR3 sequences, 9.5% to 12% seen once. Sample: CD8+ T cells sorted from PBMCs, taken approximately 25 months after vaccination. The receptors were sampled from a man aged 45 to 70 who received an inactivated influenza vaccine.

This chain uses TRBV11-2 with TRBJ2-1; 10 bases align to TRBD2. The ends lost 0 bases at V and 3 bases at J; junction bases unmatched: 8. The CDR3 extends over 18 amino acids. Germline CDR1 reads SGHAT; CDR2 reads FQNNGV. CDR3 nucleotides: TGTGCCAGCAGCTTAGACGGTAGGCTAGCGGGAGACTACAATGAGCAGTTCTTC. This encodes CASSLDGRLAGDYNEQFF. The whole variable domain, filled in from reference TRBV11-2 and TRBJ2-1, reads EAGVAQSPRYKIIEKRQSVAFWCNPISGHATLYWYQQILGQGPKLLIQFQNNGVVDDSQLPKDRFSAERLKGVDSTLKIQPAKLEDSAVYLCASSLDGRLAGDYNEQFFGPGTRLTVL.

This chain uses TRBV4-1 with TRBJ2-7, with 9 bases lining up with TRBD1. Trimming took 4 bases from V and 2 from J; bases not matched to a gene: 6. The CDR3 spans 15 residues. Looked up from germline, CDR1 is MGHRA and CDR2 is YSYEKL. CDR3 in DNA: TGCGCCAGCAGCCCCCGGGGACAGGGAACCTACGAGCAGTACTTC. Translated, it gives CASSPRGQGTYEQYF.

V usage is TRBV4-2 and J usage is TRBJ1-2; tentative D call: TRBD1 (6 bases). The CDR3 runs 15 residues. CDR1 is LGHNA and CDR2 is YNFKEQ in the germline V gene. Trimming removed 0 bases at V and 8 bases at J, with 16 bases between. The CDR3 protein is CASSQEGQGSYGYTF. CDR3 nucleotides: TGTGCCAGCAGCCAAGAGGGCCAGGGGTCCTACGGCTACACCTTC.

The chain has TRBV28 and TRBJ1-6, with TRBD1 matching 9 bases. The germline V gene has CDR1 MDHEN and CDR2 SYDVKM. V shed 1 base, J shed 9 bases, and the junction held 4 bases outside the gene matches. The CDR3 length is 15 residues. Here the CDR3 reads CASSLFGDRVSPLHF. In DNA, the CDR3 is TGTGCCAGCAGTTTATTTGGGGACAGGGTTTCACCCCTCCACTTT.

This clonotype showed up just a few times. This chain links TRBV7-9 with TRBJ2-4, with no clear D. This CDR3 has 14 amino acids. Trimming left V 3 bases short and J 2 bases short, with 8 bases between. CDR1 is SEHNR and CDR2 is FQNEAQ in the germline V gene (reference sequence). The CDR3, as DNA: TGTGCCAGCAGCTTTTCTGGGTCCAAAAACATTCAGTACTTC. Protein product: CASSFSGSKNIQYF. Using reference TRBV7-9 and TRBJ2-4 for the parts outside the CDR3, the full variable domain is DTGVSQNPRHKITKRGQNVTFRCDPISEHNRLYWYRQTLGQGPEFLTYFQNEAQLEKSRLLSDRFSAERPKGSFSTLEIQRTEQGDSAMYLCASSFSGSKNIQYFGAGTRLSVL.

V usage is TRBV28 and J usage is TRBJ2-7, with TRBD1 matching over 7 bases. CDR1 is MDHEN, CDR2 SYDVKM, per germline. The length of the CDR3 is 13 residues. With 5 bases clipped from V and 7 bases from J, the junction kept 8 bases outside the gene matches. The DNA of the CDR3 is TGTGCCAGCAGTCTCATAAACAGGGGTGAGCAGTACTTC. Protein sequence: CASSLINRGEQYF.

This clonotype was observed a handful of times. V and J are TRBV9 and TRBJ2-1; 8 positions match TRBD1. This CDR3 is 16 amino acids long. V shed 0 bases and J 5 bases; nucleotides not matched to a gene: 7. Germline V lookup: CDR1 SGDLS, CDR2 YYNGEE. CDR3 in amino acids: CASSVARSTGDNEQFF. CDR3 bases: TGTGCCAGCAGCGTAGCTCGGTCGACAGGGGACAATGAGCAGTTCTTC.

This clonotype was observed at least ten times. The genes are TRBV12-3 or TRBV12-4 and TRBJ2-2; 7 bases align to TRBD1. CDR3 length: 15 residues. V shed 7 bases and J 1 base; nucleotides not matched to a gene: 6. The CDR3 DNA reads as TGTGCCAGCAAATCCCGGGACAGGAACACCGGGGAGCTGTTTTTT. As protein: CASKSRDRNTGELFF.

The chain is built from TRBV2 and TRBJ2-3, with D perhaps TRBD2 (6 bases). The CDR3 length is 13 residues. Trimming stripped 5 bases from V and 3 bases from J, with 9 bases between. The germline CDR1 and CDR2 sequences are SNHLY and FYNNEI. The CDR3 DNA follows: TGTGCCAGCAGTAACGGGAGAACAGATACGCAGTATTTT. As protein: CASSNGRTDTQYF.

The V call is TRBV28, the J call TRBJ2-1; 7 positions agree with TRBD2. From germline, CDR1 is MDHEN and CDR2 SYDVKM. This CDR3 spans 17 amino acids. The trim removed 1 base at V and 7 bases at J, leaving 13 bases unmatched. CDR3: CASSLFYGGSVANEQFF. The CDR3 coding sequence is TGTGCCAGCAGTTTATTTTATGGCGGGAGTGTCGCGAATGAGCAGTTCTTC.

With regard to this clonotype: An end of the junction differs from the germline gene, which may be a read error. V is TRBV7-7 and J is TRBJ2-1; 8 bases fit TRBD2. The germline V gene has CDR1 SSHAT and CDR2 FNYEAQ (reference sequence). The CDR3 length is 14 residues. CDR3 in DNA: TGTGCTAGCAGCCAGGGACTAGTCCCCAATGAGCAGTTCTTC. It translates to CASSQGLVPNEQFF.

This clonotype was seen a few times. V gene TRBV28 combines with J gene TRBJ1-2, with D possibly TRBD1 on 5 matching bases. Trimming took 1 base from V and 3 from J, leaving 12 bases between them. This CDR3 contains 15 residues. Germline V gives CDR1 MDHEN, CDR2 SYDVKM. The CDR3 sequence is CASSLSRGGYYGYTF. CDR3 sequence (DNA): TGTGCCAGCAGTTTATCACGCGGGGGGTACTATGGCTACACCTTC.

This clonotype was counted a few times. The genes are TRBV6-5 and TRBJ2-1; unclear D gene. This CDR3 spans 15 amino acids. Germline CDR1 reads MNHEY; CDR2 reads SVGAGI. Trimming removed 8 bases at V and 2 bases at J, with 16 bases between. The CDR3 region is CASDPDMRAYNEQFF. In DNA form, the CDR3 reads TGTGCCAGCGACCCCGATATGCGCGCCTACAATGAGCAGTTCTTC.

The chain is built from TRBV28 and TRBJ2-7; unclear D gene. The CDR3 loop spans 14 amino acids. V was cut by 8 bases and J by 3 bases, with 17 bases left in between. Germline lookup yields CDR1 MDHEN and CDR2 SYDVKM. CDR3 sequence reads: CASQPGSPFYEQYF. The CDR3 DNA is TGTGCCAGCCAGCCCGGCAGCCCTTTCTACGAGCAGTACTTC.

This clonotype has just a few counts. This chain links TRBV15 with TRBJ2-7; possibly TRBD1 or TRBD2 for D (5 bases each). CDR3 length equals 15 residues. Germline lookup yields CDR1 LNHNV and CDR2 YYDKDF (reference sequence). Trimming cost V 0 bases and J 3 bases, with 12 bases left between them. The CDR3 reads CATSRDLGTNYEQYF. CDR3 coding DNA: TGTGCCACCAGCAGAGACTTGGGGACCAACTACGAGCAGTACTTC.

The V gene is TRBV20-1, the J gene TRBJ2-7; 7 nucleotides line up with TRBD1. The J segment lost 2 bases and the V segment lost 6 bases, leaving 13 bases of the junction unmatched. The germline V gene has CDR1 DFQATT and CDR2 SNEGSKA (reference sequence). This CDR3 region has 15 residues. The CDR3 DNA sequence: TGCAGTGCAGGGGGCGACAGGGTGTATCCCTACGAGCAGTACTTC. Its protein is CSAGGDRVYPYEQYF.

The chain links TRBV29-1 to TRBJ2-7; 8 bases match TRBD1. CDR3 length equals 13 residues. Germline V gives CDR1 SQVTM, CDR2 ANQGSEA. V trimming: 1 base; J trimming: 5 bases; junction bases outside the gene matches: 4. CDR3 sequence (DNA): TGCAGCGTTGAAGGGGACAGGAAGGACGAGCAGTACTTC. The encoded protein is CSVEGDRKDEQYF.

This clonotype showed up many times. J is TRBJ1-2 and V is TRBV6-5; D call uncertain. This CDR3 spans 12 amino acids. V lost 6 bases to trimming and J lost 2 bases, with 7 bases between them. Germline CDR1 is MNHEY and CDR2 is SVGAGI. CDR3 loop: CASSPGNYGYTF. Here the CDR3 DNA reads TGTGCCAGCAGCCCCGGCAACTATGGCTACACCTTC.

The chain is built from TRBV4-2 and TRBJ2-2; D might be TRBD2 (6 bases). V gave up 4 bases and J gave up 6 bases, with 15 bases separating them. Germline V gene data show CDR1 as LGHNA and CDR2 as YNFKEQ. The length of the CDR3 is 15 residues. CDR3 residues: CASSRGDSHPGELFF. Written as DNA, the CDR3 is TGTGCCAGCAGCCGAGGGGACTCCCACCCCGGGGAGCTGTTTTTT.

This clonotype was found a few times. The chain is built from TRBV6-2 or TRBV6-3 and TRBJ2-1; D perhaps matches TRBD2 (5 bases). Per the germline V gene, CDR1 is MNHEY and CDR2 is SVGEGT. This CDR3 has 15 residues. The germline V and J ends were trimmed by 6 bases and 1 base, with 13 bases remaining between them. The CDR3 region has the DNA TGTGCCAGCAGCCCTACTAGAGGGTCCTACAATGAGCAGTTCTTC. Translated, it gives CASSPTRGSYNEQFF.

This clonotype has only a few counts. This chain connects TRBV3-1 to TRBJ2-7; 11 bases match TRBD2. V lost 1 base, J lost 2 bases, and 4 bases stayed unmatched. Looked up from germline, CDR1 is LGHDT and CDR2 is YNNKEL (reference sequence). This CDR3 spans 16 amino acids. Written as DNA, the CDR3 is TGTGCCAGCAGCCAAGGGACTAGCGGGCGTACCTACGAGCAGTACTTC. It translates to CASSQGTSGRTYEQYF.

In its sample, this clonotype was seen many times. V is TRBV3-1 and J is TRBJ1-2; TRBD1 agrees at 9 bases. The CDR3 has 15 residues. V was clipped by 3 bases and J by 2 bases; unmatched bases: 4. Germline CDR1 is LGHDT and CDR2 is YNNKEL (reference sequence). This CDR3 reads CASSHGDRANYGYTF. CDR3 coding DNA: TGTGCCAGCAGCCATGGGGACAGGGCGAACTATGGCTACACCTTC.

There are many counts of this clonotype. The rearrangement links TRBV7-2 to TRBJ2-1; D call uncertain. The germline CDR1 and CDR2 sequences are SGHTA and FQGNSA. The V and J ends lost 4 bases and 3 bases respectively, with 1 base between them. CDR3 size: 11 residues. The CDR3 here is CASSYYNEQFF. CDR3 sequence (DNA): TGTGCCAGCAGCTACTACAATGAGCAGTTCTTC.

This clonotype was picked up many times. The V and J genes are TRBV15 and TRBJ2-1, with D possibly being TRBD2 (5 bases). Germline V gene lookup returns CDR1 LNHNV and CDR2 YYDKDF (reference sequence). V gave up 1 base and J gave up 7 bases, with 11 bases separating them. This CDR3 comprises 14 residues. DNA for the CDR3: TGTGCCACCAGCAGAGTAGGCCGGAGGAATGAGCAGTTCTTC. This sequence encodes CATSRVGRRNEQFF.